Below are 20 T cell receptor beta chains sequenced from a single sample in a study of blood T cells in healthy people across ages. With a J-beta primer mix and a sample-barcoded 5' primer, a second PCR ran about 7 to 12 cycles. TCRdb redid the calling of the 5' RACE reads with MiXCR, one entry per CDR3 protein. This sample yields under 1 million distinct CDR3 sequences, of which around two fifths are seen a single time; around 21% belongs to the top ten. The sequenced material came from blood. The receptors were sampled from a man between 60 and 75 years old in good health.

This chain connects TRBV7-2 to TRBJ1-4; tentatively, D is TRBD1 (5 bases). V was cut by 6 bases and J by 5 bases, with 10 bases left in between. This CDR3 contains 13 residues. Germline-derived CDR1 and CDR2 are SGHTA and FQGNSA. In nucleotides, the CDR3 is TGTGCCAGCAGGAGACAGACAAATGAAAAACTGTTTTTT. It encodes CASRRQTNEKLFF.

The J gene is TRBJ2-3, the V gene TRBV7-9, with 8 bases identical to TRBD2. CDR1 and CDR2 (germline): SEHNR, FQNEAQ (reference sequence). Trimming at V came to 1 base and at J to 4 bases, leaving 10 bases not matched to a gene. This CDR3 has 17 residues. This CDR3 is CASSLEVILRGADTQYF. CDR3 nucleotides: TGTGCCAGCAGCTTAGAAGTTATTTTGCGGGGGGCAGATACGCAGTATTTT. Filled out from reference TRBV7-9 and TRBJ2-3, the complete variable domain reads DTGVSQNPRHKITKRGQNVTFRCDPISEHNRLYWYRQTLGQGPEFLTYFQNEAQLEKSRLLSDRFSAERPKGSFSTLEIQRTEQGDSAMYLCASSLEVILRGADTQYFGPGTRLTVL.

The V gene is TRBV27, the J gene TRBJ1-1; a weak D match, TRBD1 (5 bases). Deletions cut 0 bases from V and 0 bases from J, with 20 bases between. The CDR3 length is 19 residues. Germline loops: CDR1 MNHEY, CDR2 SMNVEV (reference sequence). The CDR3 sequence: CASSLSRQYPFTMNTEAFF. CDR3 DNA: TGTGCCAGCAGTTTATCGAGACAGTACCCCTTCACCATGAACACTGAAGCTTTCTTT.

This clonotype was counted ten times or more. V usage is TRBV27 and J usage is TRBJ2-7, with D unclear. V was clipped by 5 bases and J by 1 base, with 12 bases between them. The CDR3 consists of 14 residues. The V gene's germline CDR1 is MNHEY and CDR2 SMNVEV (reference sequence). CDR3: CASSLGVSSYEQYF. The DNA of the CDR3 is TGTGCCAGCAGTCTGGGCGTCTCATCCTACGAGCAGTACTTC.

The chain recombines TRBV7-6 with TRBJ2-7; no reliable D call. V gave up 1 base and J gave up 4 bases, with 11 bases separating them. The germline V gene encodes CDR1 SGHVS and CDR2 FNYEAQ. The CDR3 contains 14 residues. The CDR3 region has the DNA TGTGCCAGCAGCTTAGACCCAGAATATTACGAGCAGTACTTC. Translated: CASSLDPEYYEQYF.

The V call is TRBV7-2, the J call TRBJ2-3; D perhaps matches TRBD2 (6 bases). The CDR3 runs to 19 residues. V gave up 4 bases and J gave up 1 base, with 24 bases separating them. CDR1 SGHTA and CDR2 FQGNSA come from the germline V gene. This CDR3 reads CASSSGGFSSGIGTDTQYF. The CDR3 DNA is TGTGCCAGCAGCTCCGGGGGATTCTCATCCGGGATCGGCACAGATACGCAGTATTTT.

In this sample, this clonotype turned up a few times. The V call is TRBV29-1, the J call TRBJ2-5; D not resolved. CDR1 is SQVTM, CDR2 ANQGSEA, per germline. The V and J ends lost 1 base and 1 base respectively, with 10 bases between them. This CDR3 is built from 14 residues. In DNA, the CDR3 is TGCAGCGTTGAAGGGGGAAGTTTCCAAGAGACCCAGTACTTC. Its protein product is CSVEGGSFQETQYF.

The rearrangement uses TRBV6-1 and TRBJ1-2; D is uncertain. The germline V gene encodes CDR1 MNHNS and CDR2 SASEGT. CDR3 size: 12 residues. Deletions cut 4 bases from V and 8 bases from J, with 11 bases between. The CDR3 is CASSAPLRGYTF. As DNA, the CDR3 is TGTGCCAGCAGTGCCCCCCTTCGGGGCTACACCTTC.

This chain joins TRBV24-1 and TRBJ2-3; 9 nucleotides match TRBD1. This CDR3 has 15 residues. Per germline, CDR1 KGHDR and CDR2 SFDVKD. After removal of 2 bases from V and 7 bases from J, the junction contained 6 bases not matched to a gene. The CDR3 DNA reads TGTGCCACCAGTGATTGGACAGGGGCCTCGTATACGCAGTATTTT. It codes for CATSDWTGASYTQYF.

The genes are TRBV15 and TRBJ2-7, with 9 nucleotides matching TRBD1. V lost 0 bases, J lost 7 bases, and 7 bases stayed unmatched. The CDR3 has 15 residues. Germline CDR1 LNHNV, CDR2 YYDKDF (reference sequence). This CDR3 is CATSRDRGQGREQYF. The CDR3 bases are TGTGCCACCAGCAGAGATCGGGGACAGGGAAGGGAGCAGTACTTC.

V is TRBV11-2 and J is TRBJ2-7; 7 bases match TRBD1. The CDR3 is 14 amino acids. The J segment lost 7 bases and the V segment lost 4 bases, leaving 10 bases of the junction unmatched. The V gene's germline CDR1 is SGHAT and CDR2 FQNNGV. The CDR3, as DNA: TGTGCCAGCAGCTCATGGTCACAGGGGAATGAGCAGTACTTC. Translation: CASSSWSQGNEQYF.

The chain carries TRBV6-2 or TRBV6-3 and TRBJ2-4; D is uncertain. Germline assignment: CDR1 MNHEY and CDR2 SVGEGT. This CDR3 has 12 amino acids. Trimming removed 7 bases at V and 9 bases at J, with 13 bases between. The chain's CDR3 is CASTTDDGIQYF. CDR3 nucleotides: TGTGCCAGCACAACCGACGACGGCATTCAGTACTTC.

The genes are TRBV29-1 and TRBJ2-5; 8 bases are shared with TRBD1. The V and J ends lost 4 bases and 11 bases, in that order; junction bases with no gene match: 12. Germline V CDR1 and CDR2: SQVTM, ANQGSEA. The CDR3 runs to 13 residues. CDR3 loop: CSVGDRGYNEQYF. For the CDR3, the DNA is TGCAGCGTTGGTGACAGGGGATACAATGAGCAGTACTTC. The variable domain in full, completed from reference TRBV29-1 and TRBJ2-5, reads SAVISQKPSRDICQRGTSLTIQCQVDSQVTMMFWYRQQPGQSLTLIATANQGSEATYESGFVIDKFPISRPNLTFSTLTVSNMSPEDSSIYLCSVGDRGYNEQYFGPGTRLLVL.

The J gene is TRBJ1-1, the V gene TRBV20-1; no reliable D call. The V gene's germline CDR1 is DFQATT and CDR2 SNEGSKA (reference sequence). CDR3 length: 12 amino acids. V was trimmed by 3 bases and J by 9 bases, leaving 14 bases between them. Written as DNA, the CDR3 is TGCAGTGCTAGCTTGAGTCGTGTACAAGCTTTCTTT. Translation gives CSASLSRVQAFF.

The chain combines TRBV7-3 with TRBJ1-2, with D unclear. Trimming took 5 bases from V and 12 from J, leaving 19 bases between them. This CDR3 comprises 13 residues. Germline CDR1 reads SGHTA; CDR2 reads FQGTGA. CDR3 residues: CASSLGLDGSHTF. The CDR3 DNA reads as TGTGCCAGCAGCCTGGGTCTCGACGGGAGCCACACCTTC.

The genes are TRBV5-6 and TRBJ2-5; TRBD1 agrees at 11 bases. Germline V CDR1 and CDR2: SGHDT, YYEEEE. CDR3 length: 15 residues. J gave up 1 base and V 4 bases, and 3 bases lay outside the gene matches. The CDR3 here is CASSGQGAVQETQYF. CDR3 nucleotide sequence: TGTGCCAGCAGCGGACAGGGGGCCGTCCAAGAGACCCAGTACTTC.

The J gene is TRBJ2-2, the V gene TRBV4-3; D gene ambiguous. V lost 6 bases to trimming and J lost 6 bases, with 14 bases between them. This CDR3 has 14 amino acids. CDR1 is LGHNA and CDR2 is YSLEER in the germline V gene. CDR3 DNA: TGCGCCAGCAGACTGGATCAACAGCCCGGGGAGCTGTTTTTT. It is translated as CASRLDQQPGELFF.

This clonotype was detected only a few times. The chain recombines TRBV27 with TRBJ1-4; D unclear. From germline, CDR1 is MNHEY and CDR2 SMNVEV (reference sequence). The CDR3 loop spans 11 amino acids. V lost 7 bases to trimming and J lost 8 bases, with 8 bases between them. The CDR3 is CASNTTEKLFF. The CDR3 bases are TGTGCCAGCAACACCACGGAAAAACTGTTTTTT. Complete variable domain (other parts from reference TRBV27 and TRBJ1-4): EAQVTQNPRYLITVTGKKLTVTCSQNMNHEYMSWYRQDPGLGLRQIYYSMNVEVTDKGDVPEGYKVSRKEKRNFPLILESPSPNQTSLYFCASNTTEKLFFGSGTQLSVL.

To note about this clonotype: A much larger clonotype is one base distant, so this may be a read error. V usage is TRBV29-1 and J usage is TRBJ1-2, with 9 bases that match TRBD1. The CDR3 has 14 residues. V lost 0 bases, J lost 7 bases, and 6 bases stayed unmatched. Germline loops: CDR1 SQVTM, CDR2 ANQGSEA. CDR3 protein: CSVEDQEQGAGYTF. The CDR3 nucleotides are TGCAGCGTTGAAGATCAAGAACAGGGGGCTGGCTACACCTTC.

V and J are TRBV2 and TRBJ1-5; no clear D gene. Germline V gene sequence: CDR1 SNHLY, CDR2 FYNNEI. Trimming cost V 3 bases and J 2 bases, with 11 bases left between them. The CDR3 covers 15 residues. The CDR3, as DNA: TGTGCCAGCAGTGACGCCGGGCGGGGCAATCAGCCCCAGCATTTT. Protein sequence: CASSDAGRGNQPQHF.